These 5 T cell receptor beta chains were sequenced from one sample in a study of blood T cell repertoires in COVID-19. Using immunoSEQ multiplex PCR, the repertoire was profiled, and TCRdb retains in-frame clones only, with some absent. The data hold over 85,000 clones, with about 80% observed a single time. Sequencing used peripheral blood. The source is an older man with acute or convalescent COVID-19.

This chain links TRBV28 with TRBJ1-1; D remains ambiguous. The V gene's germline CDR1 is MDHEN and CDR2 SYDVKM. V gave up 2 bases and J gave up 5 bases, with 12 bases separating them. The CDR3 totals 14 residues. CDR3 DNA: TGTGCCAGCAGTTTAAGCTCGGGAACAACTGAAGCTTTCTTT. Its translation: CASSLSSGTTEAFF.

This clone came up a few times. The chain uses TRBV30 and TRBJ2-5; tentative D call: TRBD1 (6 bases). CDR1 is GTSNPN and CDR2 is SVGIG in the germline V gene (reference sequence). This CDR3 is 16 amino acids long. Trimming left V 0 bases short and J 5 bases short, with 19 bases between. In nucleotides, the CDR3 is TGTGCCTGGAGTGTAATTGAGGGTTACAGGGAGGAGACCCAGTACTTC. It translates to CAWSVIEGYREETQYF.

This clone was seen once. This chain connects TRBV12-3 or TRBV12-4 to TRBJ1-6, with 7 nucleotides matching TRBD1. The trim removed 7 bases at V and 9 bases at J, leaving 6 bases unmatched. There are 13 residues in the CDR3. This CDR3 is CASTPGQFSPLHF. As DNA, the CDR3 is TGTGCCAGCACTCCGGGACAGTTTTCACCCCTCCACTTT.

The chain employs TRBV10-2 and TRBJ1-1; D call uncertain. Germline V gene sequence: CDR1 WSHSY, CDR2 SAAADI. V lost 6 bases and J lost 1, with 9 bases in between. The CDR3 loop spans 13 amino acids. CDR3 sequence (DNA): TGCGCCAGCAGCGCGGTCTCGAACACTGAAGCTTTCTTT. The encoded protein is CASSAVSNTEAFF.

V is TRBV5-1 and J is TRBJ2-3; 12 bases are a match to TRBD2. CDR1 SGHRS and CDR2 YFSETQ come from the germline V gene. The V segment lost 0 bases and the J segment 1 base; nucleotides outside the gene matches: 3. The CDR3 loop spans 17 amino acids. The CDR3 reads CASSLGTSGTGTDTQYF. Written as DNA, the CDR3 is TGCGCCAGCAGCTTGGGGACTAGCGGGACCGGCACAGATACGCAGTATTTT.